These T cell receptor beta chains were read from a single sample in a study of blood T cells in healthy people across ages. MiXCR was run by TCRdb on the 5' RACE reads, yielding one entry per CDR3 protein. The sample has 850,000 to 950,000 distinct CDR3 sequences, more than 25% seen once. The sample comprised blood. The receptors were gathered from a woman older than 75 in good health. CDR3s include the opening cysteine and the closing phenylalanine or tryptophan. The D gene is left open where the match is weak. Clone size is shown for a subset of rows, as once, few, many or a class of expanded clone.

v_gene,len,d_gene,abundance,j_gene,CDR3aa,CDR3nt
TRBV29-1,12,-,many,TRBJ1-5,CSVGDNNQPQHF,TGCAGCGTTGGAGACAATAATCAGCCCCAGCATTTT
TRBV7-2,15,TRBD1,-,TRBJ2-2,CASSSTGQGPRGLFF,TGTGCCAGCAGCTCGACTGGACAGGGGCCACGGGGTCTGTTTTTT
TRBV12-3/TRBV12-4,14,TRBD1,many,TRBJ1-6,CASSYRGSGSPLHF,TGTGCCAGCAGTTACAGGGGTTCGGGTTCACCCCTCCACTTT
TRBV6-2/TRBV6-3,14,-,many,TRBJ2-7,CASSYSRTPYEQYF,TGTGCCAGCAGTTACTCAAGGACCCCCTACGAGCAGTACTTC
TRBV20-1,13,TRBD2,few,TRBJ2-5,CSQAGAKQETQYF,TGCAGTCAAGCGGGGGCGAAGCAAGAGACCCAGTACTTC
TRBV29-1,16,TRBD2,-,TRBJ2-3,CSVAGGGSGFTDTQYF,TGCAGCGTTGCCGGCGGGGGAAGCGGGTTCACAGATACGCAGTATTTT
TRBV5-1,13,-,-,TRBJ1-6,CADSLRDNSPLHF,TGCGCCGACAGCTTACGGGATAATTCACCCCTCCACTTT
TRBV27,14,-,many,TRBJ1-1,CASSFNGPNTEAFF,TGTGCCAGCAGTTTCAACGGACCGAACACTGAAGCTTTCTTT
TRBV21-1,16,-,few,TRBJ2-3,CASRGVYCKCGDTQYF,TGTGCCAGCAGGGGTGTTTACTGTAAATGTGGAGATACGCAGTATTTT
TRBV12-3/TRBV12-4,14,-,many,TRBJ2-3,CASSSGGGTDTQYF,TGTGCCAGCAGTTCAGGAGGTGGGACAGATACGCAGTATTTT
TRBV18,15,TRBD1,many,TRBJ2-7,CASSPGQGPSYEQYF,TGTGCCAGCTCACCGGGACAGGGTCCTTCTTACGAGCAGTACTTC
TRBV15,16,TRBD2,many,TRBJ2-1,CATSRDLSGSYNEQFF,TGTGCCACCAGCAGAGATCTGAGCGGGAGTTACAATGAGCAGTTCTTC
TRBV12-3/TRBV12-4,14,-,many,TRBJ2-5,CASSFSGVRETQYF,TGTGCCAGCAGTTTTTCGGGTGTACGTGAGACCCAGTACTTC
TRBV10-3,13,-,-,TRBJ2-5,CAISGVGGETQYF,TGTGCCATCAGTGGTGTGGGCGGGGAGACCCAGTACTTC
TRBV6-2/TRBV6-3,17,-,-,TRBJ1-6,CASSYFLRRRDNSPLHF,TGTGCCAGCAGTTACTTTCTCCGGCGCAGGGATAATTCACCCCTCCACTTT
TRBV7-9,11,-,many,TRBJ1-2,CASSSSYGYTF,TGTGCCAGCAGCAGTAGTTATGGCTACACCTTC
TRBV4-3,14,-,many,TRBJ2-7,CASSQELTGDEQYF,TGCGCCAGCAGCCAAGAACTAACGGGGGATGAGCAGTACTTC
TRBV7-8,16,-,-,TRBJ2-7,CASSFYDPASPYEQYF,TGTGCCAGCAGTTTCTACGACCCTGCATCTCCCTACGAGCAGTACTTC
TRBV7-2,16,TRBD1,many,TRBJ1-5,CASSLITGATNQPQHF,TGTGCCAGCAGCCTAATAACAGGGGCTACCAATCAGCCCCAGCATTTT
TRBV27,16,TRBD2,-,TRBJ2-2,CASSLKRGSNTGELFF,TGTGCCAGCAGTTTAAAGCGGGGGTCGAACACCGGGGAGCTGTTTTTT
TRBV3-1,15,TRBD1,-,TRBJ2-2,CASSQVTGATGELFF,TGTGCCAGCAGCCAAGTGACAGGGGCCACCGGGGAGCTGTTTTTT
TRBV9,14,-,few,TRBJ1-2,CASSVGDRNYGYTF,TGTGCCAGCAGCGTAGGAGACAGAAACTATGGCTACACCTTC
TRBV20-1,13,-,once,TRBJ1-5,CSAPGNSNQPQHF,TGCAGTGCTCCGGGGAATAGCAATCAGCCCCAGCATTTT
TRBV18,12,TRBD1,many,TRBJ2-7,CASSLGQGEQYF,TGTGCCAGCTCACTAGGACAGGGCGAGCAGTACTTC
TRBV6-1,16,TRBD2,many,TRBJ2-1,CASSELGGLLYNEQFF,TGTGCCAGCAGTGAACTCGGGGGGTTACTCTACAATGAGCAGTTCTTC
TRBV6-5,14,TRBD1,once,TRBJ2-7,CASTRGQGVYEQYF,TGTGCCAGCACCAGGGGACAGGGAGTCTACGAGCAGTACTTC
TRBV6-2/TRBV6-3,14,-,many,TRBJ2-5,CASSYTRGRETQYF,TGTGCCAGCAGTTACACCCGGGGACGGGAGACCCAGTACTTC
TRBV5-1,17,TRBD1,-,TRBJ2-6,CASSRPGTGVGANVLTF,TGCGCCAGCAGCCGTCCCGGGACAGGGGTCGGGGCCAACGTCCTGACTTTC
TRBV7-2,14,-,many,TRBJ1-2,CASSFLSPFYGYTF,TGTGCCAGCAGCTTTTTAAGCCCATTCTATGGCTACACCTTC
TRBV20-1,15,TRBD2,many,TRBJ2-3,CSARVSGVLTDTQYF,TGCAGTGCTAGAGTTAGCGGGGTACTCACAGATACGCAGTATTTT
TRBV7-6,15,TRBD1,-,TRBJ2-7,CASSSDRGETAEQYF,TGTGCCAGCAGCTCCGACAGGGGGGAGACCGCCGAGCAGTACTTC
TRBV9,14,-,-,TRBJ1-2,CASSVGVRSYGYTF,TGTGCCAGCAGCGTCGGGGTCCGCAGCTATGGCTACACCTTC
TRBV20-1,13,TRBD1,-,TRBJ1-5,CSARQGANQPQHF,TGCAGTGCTAGACAGGGGGCAAATCAGCCCCAGCATTTT
TRBV6-1,14,-,many,TRBJ2-7,CASSPERFSYEQYF,TGTGCCAGCAGCCCTGAACGGTTTTCCTACGAGCAGTACTTC
TRBV3-1,13,-,many,TRBJ2-3,CASSQEGSGTQYF,TGTGCCAGCAGCCAAGAAGGTTCAGGTACGCAGTATTTT
TRBV29-1,16,TRBD1,many,TRBJ2-3,CSVEPIRDRVWDTQYF,TGCAGCGTTGAACCAATCCGGGACAGGGTGTGGGATACGCAGTATTTT
TRBV5-1,14,-,many,TRBJ1-2,CASSLATLQVGYTF,TGCGCCAGCAGCTTGGCAACGTTACAGGTTGGCTACACCTTC
TRBV6-6,14,-,once,TRBJ1-4,CASSYGQPNEKLFF,TGTGCCAGCAGTTACGGGCAGCCTAATGAAAAACTGTTTTTT
TRBV5-1,16,-,-,TRBJ2-3,CASGLDLGGPTDTQYF,TGCGCCAGCGGCTTGGATCTGGGGGGACCTACAGATACGCAGTATTTT
TRBV7-2,13,TRBD1,-,TRBJ1-1,CASSRQGQTEAFF,TGTGCCAGCAGCAGACAGGGTCAGACTGAAGCTTTCTTT
TRBV12-3/TRBV12-4,17,TRBD2,many,TRBJ2-1,CASSLDLGGGARNEQFF,TGTGCCAGCAGTTTAGATTTGGGCGGGGGGGCGCGTAATGAGCAGTTCTTC
TRBV7-2,14,-,-,TRBJ2-5,CASSLDGQPETQYF,TGTGCCAGCAGCTTGGACGGACAGCCGGAGACCCAGTACTTC
TRBV5-5,15,-,-,TRBJ2-2,CASSLTLGDTGELFF,TGTGCCAGCAGCCTGACATTGGGGGACACCGGGGAGCTGTTTTTT
TRBV4-3,14,-,many,TRBJ1-2,CASSQEVRNRGYTF,TGCGCCAGCAGCCAAGAAGTAAGGAACCGAGGCTACACCTTC
TRBV2,14,TRBD1,-,TRBJ1-5,CASSTGTGTQPQHF,TGTGCCAGCAGTACCGGGACAGGGACTCAGCCCCAGCATTTT
TRBV12-3/TRBV12-4,14,-,-,TRBJ1-1,CASRLDSANTEAFF,TGTGCCAGCAGGTTGGACAGCGCGAACACTGAAGCTTTCTTT
TRBV7-9,13,-,once,TRBJ2-7,CASSFEFTYEQYF,TGTGCCAGCAGCTTTGAATTTACCTACGAGCAGTACTTC
TRBV12-3/TRBV12-4,16,TRBD2,-,TRBJ2-7,CASSLPSASGGYEQYF,TGTGCCAGCAGTTTGCCTTCGGCTAGCGGGGGCTACGAGCAGTACTTC
TRBV6-5,15,-,many,TRBJ2-5,CASSLTGGPRETQYF,TGTGCCAGCAGCCTAACGGGGGGCCCCCGAGAGACCCAGTACTTC
TRBV3-1,13,-,many,TRBJ2-7,CASSQESTYEQYF,TGTGCCAGCAGCCAAGAGTCAACCTACGAGCAGTACTTC
TRBV7-2,13,-,many,TRBJ2-3,CASSSRGTDTQYF,TGTGCCAGCAGCTCGAGGGGCACAGATACGCAGTATTTT
TRBV7-2,14,-,many,TRBJ2-5,CASNTRSGQETQYF,TGTGCCAGCAATACCCGCAGCGGTCAAGAGACCCAGTACTTC
TRBV28,18,TRBD1,-,TRBJ2-7,CAGTLGRQGKRIGYEQYF,TGTGCCGGCACCCTGGGGAGACAGGGTAAGAGGATAGGGTACGAGCAGTACTTC
TRBV6-6,14,-,-,TRBJ2-2,CASSLNEFTGELLF,TGTGCCAGCAGTTTGAATGAGTTTACCGGGGAGCTGCTTTTT
TRBV6-2/TRBV6-3,16,TRBD2,many,TRBJ2-3,CASSYRLASYADTQYF,TGTGCCAGCAGTTACCGACTAGCTTCATATGCAGATACGCAGTATTTT